This T cell receptor beta chain was profiled in a study of blood T cell dynamics during melanoma immunotherapy. Across the whole study: First-line therapy was either pembrolizumab or nivolumab with ipilimumab for metastatic melanoma. Study-wide results and limits: Clones driving repertoire changes may be melanoma-specific or general immune activation.

About this clone itself: The antigen is undetermined.

Germline CDR1 LNHDA, CDR2 SQIVND (reference sequence). CDR3 length equals 12 residues. The V and J ends lost 3 bases and 4 bases respectively, with 6 bases between them. Profiling relied on immunoSEQ multiplex PCR, and the TCRdb table lists in-frame clones only, not all of them. Of 16,000 or so clones in the sample, roughly 90% were seen once. Noted time point: pre-treatment baseline. Sampling occurred pretreatment (T0) and at week 3 (W3), after cycle one of checkpoint blockade. At 12 weeks after first infusion, RECIST 1.1 defined response for most patients. The sample consisted of blood, taken from a patient treated with checkpoint blockade. The chain has TRBV19 and TRBJ1-1; D is uncertain. This TCR came from a human donor with melanoma. CDR3 sequence (DNA): TGTGCCAGTAGTATCGGAGTCACTGAAGCTTTCTTT. Translating it yields CASSIGVTEAFF.